A selection of T cell receptor beta chains follows, all from one sample in a study of blood T cell repertoires in COVID-19. The data were produced by immunoSEQ multiplex PCR, yet TCRdb's version contains in-frame clones alone and is incomplete. The sample shows around 350,000 clones, approximately 86% of them seen only once. Sequences were obtained from peripheral blood. All receptors derive from a human donor in a cohort sampled during active COVID-19. Each CDR3 is given with its conserved first and last residue. D genes are given only for firm matches. The listing skips clone size in some rows; elsewhere it reads once, few, many or a size class.

TRBV6-6	-	-	TRBJ1-2	CASSAGVNYGYTF	TGTGCCAGCAGTGCAGGGGTTAACTATGGCTACACCTTC
TRBV4-1	TRBD1	-	TRBJ2-7	CASSQERTGGYEQYF	TGCGCCAGCAGCCAAGAAAGGACAGGGGGATACGAGCAGTACTTC
TRBV5-1	-	-	TRBJ1-2	CASSLKGPGASNGYTF	TGCGCCAGCAGCCTTAAGGGCCCAGGGGCCTCCAATGGCTACACCTTC
TRBV29-1	-	-	TRBJ2-1	CSGTWGLNNEQFF	TGCAGCGGCACATGGGGGCTGAACAATGAGCAGTTCTTC
TRBV11-2	TRBD2	-	TRBJ2-3	CASSSISGGGDTQYF	TGTGCCAGCAGTTCGATTAGCGGGGGGGGAGATACGCAGTATTTT
TRBV19	TRBD1	-	TRBJ1-5	CASSMSQGGNQPQHF	TGTGCCAGTAGTATGAGCCAGGGGGGAAATCAGCCCCAGCATTTT
TRBV16	-	-	TRBJ1-2	CASSRVEFNYGYTF	TGTGCCAGCAGCCGTGTGGAGTTTAACTATGGCTACACCTTC
TRBV5-1	TRBD2	-	TRBJ2-1	CASSFRTSYNEQFF	TGCGCCAGCAGCTTTCGGACTAGCTACAATGAGCAGTTCTTC
TRBV19	TRBD1	-	TRBJ1-2	CASRVVRQGAGDGYTF	TGTGCCAGTCGAGTAGTTCGCCAGGGGGCTGGAGACGGCTACACCTTC
TRBV2	-	-	TRBJ2-1	CASSTIRGSYNEQFF	TGTGCCAGCAGTACCATTAGGGGCTCCTACAATGAGCAGTTCTTC
TRBV6-5	-	-	TRBJ2-3	CASRWLADTQYF	TGTGCCAGCAGGTGGCTAGCAGATACGCAGTATTTT
TRBV5-4	TRBD1	once	TRBJ2-3	CASSSHNTGGYDTQYF	TGTGCCAGCAGCAGTCATAATACAGGGGGGTATGATACGCAGTATTTT
TRBV5-5	-	-	TRBJ1-5	CASSFGQTNQPQHF	TGTGCCAGCAGCTTTGGACAGACTAATCAGCCCCAGCATTTT
TRBV3-1/TRBV3-2	-	-	TRBJ1-4	CASSQATLTGFLTTNEKLFF	TGTGCCAGCAGCCAAGCCACCTTGACAGGATTCCTTACAACTAATGAAAAACTGTTTTTT
TRBV7-9	TRBD2	-	TRBJ2-3	CASRSLAGGPPTDTQYF	TGTGCCAGCAGATCTTTAGCGGGGGGGCCCCCCACAGATACGCAGTATTTT
TRBV4-2	-	many	TRBJ1-1	CASSQEVGGAGTEAFF	TGTGCCAGCAGCCAAGAGGTTGGGGGCGCGGGCACTGAAGCTTTCTTT
TRBV15	TRBD1	-	TRBJ2-7	CATSRVRDSLIPYEQYF	TGTGCCACCAGCAGAGTTAGGGACAGTTTAATTCCCTACGAGCAGTACTTC
TRBV2	-	-	TRBJ1-5	CASTGGWDQPQHF	TGTGCCAGCACTGGGGGCTGGGATCAGCCCCAGCATTTT
TRBV19	-	-	TRBJ1-5	CASSIVMAGGDNQPQHF	TGTGCCAGTAGTATAGTCATGGCCGGCGGGGACAATCAGCCCCAGCATTTT
TRBV7-9	TRBD1	-	TRBJ1-1	CASSAGDRNTEAFF	TGTGCCAGCAGCGCAGGGGACAGGAACACTGAAGCTTTCTTT
TRBV7-8	-	-	TRBJ1-6	CASSPDYSTLHF	TGTGCCAGCAGCCCAGACTATTCCACCCTCCACTTT
TRBV5-1	TRBD2	-	TRBJ2-5	CASSLSLAGRKETQYF	TGCGCCAGCAGCTTGAGCCTAGCGGGACGAAAAGAGACCCAGTACTTC
TRBV19	-	-	TRBJ2-3	CASRWTDLPESAQYF	TGTGCCAGTAGGTGGACAGACCTTCCCGAGTCGGCGCAGTATTTT
TRBV7-3	TRBD2	-	TRBJ2-1	CASSPRLAGDLFF	TGTGCCAGCAGCCCAAGACTAGCGGGAGACCTGTTCTTC
TRBV9	-	once	TRBJ2-7	CASSVGNGLGGYYEQYF	TGTGCCAGCAGCGTAGGGAATGGACTAGGGGGTTATTACGAGCAGTACTTC
TRBV19	-	few	TRBJ1-2	CATKEVEGGYTF	TGTGCGACAAAAGAGGTTGAGGGTGGCTACACCTTC
TRBV10-2	-	-	TRBJ1-2	CASSLPGSGYTF	TGCGCCAGCAGCCTGCCCGGGTCTGGCTACACCTTC
TRBV2	-	once	TRBJ2-5	CASSDSRGQETQYF	TGTGCCAGCAGTGACTCCAGGGGACAAGAGACCCAGTACTTC